The 6 T cell receptor beta chains below come from one sample, sequenced in a study of T cell clones after liver transplantation. The repertoire was sequenced with immunoSEQ multiplex PCR; TCRdb's copy has only in-frame clones and lacks some. The sample contains about 51,000 clones, roughly nine tenths of which appear only once. The sample consisted of CD8+ T cells from blood, taken 12 months after liver transplant. Receptors were obtained from a human patient who received a liver transplant. Certain T cells may be donor cells from the graft.

This chain uses TRBV9 with TRBJ2-5; 10 positions match TRBD1. Gene TRBJ2-7 matches the end of the DNA better, so the J call may be wrong. This CDR3 spans 15 amino acids. The germline V gene encodes CDR1 SGDLS and CDR2 YYNGEE. The CDR3 sequence is CASSDGQGVPGEQYF. For the CDR3, the DNA is TGTGCCAGCAGCGATGGACAGGGGGTCCCGGGCGAGCAGTACTTC.

The rearrangement links TRBV19 to TRBJ1-2; D not certain. The germline gives CDR1 LNHDA, CDR2 SQIVND (reference sequence). This CDR3 spans 13 amino acids. V lost 5 bases and J lost 1, with 8 bases in between. Here the CDR3 reads CASSLGVNYGYTF. The CDR3 DNA reads TGTGCCAGTAGTTTGGGAGTTAACTATGGCTACACCTTC.

This clone has only one observation. This chain links TRBV6-1 with TRBJ2-7; D may correspond to TRBD1 or TRBD2 (5 bases each). With 8 bases removed from V and 9 bases from J, the gap between germline ends came to 11 bases. The CDR3 covers 10 residues. Germline lookup yields CDR1 MNHNS and CDR2 SASEGT. The CDR3 nucleotides read TGTGCCAGCGATGGGACGGGGCAGTACTTC. Translating it yields CASDGTGQYF.

The rearrangement uses TRBV4-1 and TRBJ1-5; possibly TRBD1 for D (6 bases). Trimming left V 0 bases short and J 6 bases short, with 18 bases between. The CDR3 has 17 amino acids. CDR1 is MGHRA, CDR2 YSYEKL, per germline. The CDR3 bases are TGCGCCAGCAGCCAAGAATTCGGGGGGCCAGGTGGTCAGCCCCAGCATTTT. Amino acid sequence: CASSQEFGGPGGQPQHF.

This clone was recorded once. The V gene is TRBV28, the J gene TRBJ1-1, with D possibly being TRBD1 (5 bases). The CDR3 covers 15 residues. The ends were cut back, 5 bases at V and 6 bases at J, with 19 bases in the middle. Germline-derived CDR1 and CDR2 are MDHEN and SYDVKM. The CDR3 region is CASSGPRGRMAEAFF. CDR3 DNA: TGTGCCAGCAGTGGCCCTCGGGGGAGAATGGCTGAAGCTTTCTTT.

This clone was seen just once. V usage is TRBV28 and J usage is TRBJ2-5; D remains unclear. This CDR3 has 15 residues. CDR1 and CDR2 (germline): MDHEN, SYDVKM. The V end lost 1 base, the J end lost 1 base, and 10 bases lay between the germline ends. The CDR3 spells CASSLLGRAQETQYF. In DNA form, the CDR3 reads TGTGCCAGCAGTTTATTAGGCCGGGCCCAAGAGACCCAGTACTTC.